This TCR beta chain appears in the sequencing data of a study of tumor and adjacent non-tumor tissue in lung cancer. General study points: Normal lung showed higher cumulative top 100 clone frequency than tumor. Shorter survival was associated with higher TCR diversity in tumors.

No cell sorting was done before RNA was extracted from the tissue. Distant lung tissue was collected more than 3 cm away from the tumor edge. Chemotherapy-naive patients with new lung cancer underwent thoracic surgery in China, August–late 2014. The library came from three nested PCR rounds adapted from ARM-PCR protocols. TCRdb recomputed calls from the multiplex PCR reads with MiXCR, one row per CDR3 protein. In the table there are approximately 90,000 distinct CDR3 sequences, around 82% of which are singletons. As to this clonotype: Its antigen remains unidentified. A read error may produce the germline difference seen at one junction end.

CDR3 length: 17 residues. The chain joins TRBV12-3 or TRBV12-4 to TRBJ2-7, with D tentatively TRBD1 or TRBD2 (7 bases each). Material for sequencing was distant non-tumor lung tissue. This clonotype was obtained from a woman between 45 and 65 years old with non-small cell lung cancer. DNA of the CDR3: TGTGCCAGCAGTCCTAAGAGCGGGGTTCGGACAGGTTACGAGCTGTACTTC. It codes for CASSPKSGVRTGYELYF.